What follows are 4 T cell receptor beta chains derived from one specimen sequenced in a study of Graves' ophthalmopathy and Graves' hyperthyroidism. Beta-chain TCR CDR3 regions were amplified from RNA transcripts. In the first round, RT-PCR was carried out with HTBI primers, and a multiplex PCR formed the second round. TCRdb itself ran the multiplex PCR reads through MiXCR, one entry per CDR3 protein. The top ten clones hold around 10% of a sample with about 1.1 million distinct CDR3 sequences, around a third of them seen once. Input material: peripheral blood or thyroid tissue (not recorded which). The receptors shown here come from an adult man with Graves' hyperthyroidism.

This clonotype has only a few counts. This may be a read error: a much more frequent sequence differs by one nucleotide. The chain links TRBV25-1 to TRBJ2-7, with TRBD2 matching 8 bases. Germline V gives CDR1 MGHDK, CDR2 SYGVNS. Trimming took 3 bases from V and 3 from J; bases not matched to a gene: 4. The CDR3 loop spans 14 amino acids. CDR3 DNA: TGTGCCAGCAGTGACAGCGGGAGTGTCTACGAGCAGTACTTC. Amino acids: CASSDSGSVYEQYF.

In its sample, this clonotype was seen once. DNA for the CDR3: TGTGCCAGCAGCCTACGGGACAGGGGTTTTTCACCCCTCCACTTT. The encoded protein is CASSLRDRGFSPLHF. The chain uses TRBV7-3 and TRBJ1-6, with 10 positions matching TRBD1. With 5 bases clipped from V and 9 bases from J, the junction kept 7 bases outside the gene matches. Germline V lookup: CDR1 SGHTA, CDR2 FQGTGA. This CDR3 is built from 15 residues.

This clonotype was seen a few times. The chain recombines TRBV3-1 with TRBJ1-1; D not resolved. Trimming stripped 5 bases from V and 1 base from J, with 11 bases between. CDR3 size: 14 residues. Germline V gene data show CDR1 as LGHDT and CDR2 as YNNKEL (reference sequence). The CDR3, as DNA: TGTGCCAGCAGCTCTGGACGGGCGAACACTGAAGCTTTCTTT. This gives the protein CASSSGRANTEAFF.

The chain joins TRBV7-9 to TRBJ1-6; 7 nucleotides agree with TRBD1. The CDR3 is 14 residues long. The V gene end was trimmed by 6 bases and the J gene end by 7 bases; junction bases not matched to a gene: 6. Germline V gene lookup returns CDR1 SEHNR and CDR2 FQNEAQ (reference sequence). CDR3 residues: CASSYQQGNSPLHF. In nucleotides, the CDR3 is TGTGCCAGCAGTTATCAACAGGGGAATTCACCCCTCCACTTT.